Listed below are T cell receptor beta chains from one sample, sequenced in a study of early T cells in non-severe SARS-CoV-2 infection. TCRdb independently ran MiXCR on the 5' RACE reads; one entry per CDR3 protein. Of 45,000 to 55,000 distinct CDR3 sequences detected, under 7.5% appear once; the ten largest clones hold under 5%. Source material: whole blood. The receptor source for this set is an adult who was a healthcare worker with PCR-confirmed SARS-CoV-2 infection or an uninfected control (not recorded which). Each CDR3 is given with its conserved first and last residue. Fields, in order: D gene, J gene, V gene, clone size, CDR3 protein, CDR3 DNA. D genes are given only for firm matches. Some rows mark clone size as missing; the rest say once, few, many or name a class of expanded clone.

D gene: TRBD1
J gene: TRBJ1-1
V gene: TRBV2
clone size: -
CDR3 protein: CASNPTGAAFF
CDR3 DNA: TGTGCCAGCAATCCTACAGGGGCAGCTTTCTTT

D gene: TRBD1
J gene: TRBJ2-1
V gene: TRBV20-1
clone size: many
CDR3 protein: CSAKQGETYNEQFF
CDR3 DNA: TGCAGTGCCAAGCAGGGGGAGACCTACAATGAGCAGTTCTTC

D gene: -
J gene: TRBJ2-1
V gene: TRBV7-9
clone size: many
CDR3 protein: CASSLAPLSNEQFF
CDR3 DNA: TGTGCCAGCAGCTTAGCCCCTCTGAGCAATGAGCAGTTCTTC

D gene: TRBD2
J gene: TRBJ2-5
V gene: TRBV11-2
clone size: -
CDR3 protein: CASSFSGTRQETQYF
CDR3 DNA: TGTGCCAGCAGCTTTAGCGGGACACGACAAGAGACCCAGTACTTC

D gene: -
J gene: TRBJ2-7
V gene: TRBV11-3
clone size: -
CDR3 protein: CASSLVQGSDEQYF
CDR3 DNA: TGTGCCAGCAGCTTAGTGCAGGGGAGCGACGAGCAGTACTTC

D gene: -
J gene: TRBJ1-4
V gene: TRBV29-1
clone size: many
CDR3 protein: CSVREKGEEKLFF
CDR3 DNA: TGCAGCGTCCGGGAAAAAGGAGAGGAAAAACTGTTTTTT

D gene: -
J gene: TRBJ1-6
V gene: TRBV5-1
clone size: many
CDR3 protein: CASSLSGTSLSSYNSPLHF
CDR3 DNA: TGCGCCAGCAGCCTATCCGGGACCTCCCTCAGCTCCTATAATTCACCCCTCCACTTT

D gene: -
J gene: TRBJ1-2
V gene: TRBV20-1
clone size: many
CDR3 protein: CSARQVADVSTF
CDR3 DNA: TGCAGTGCTAGACAGGTGGCCGACGTTTCCACCTTC

D gene: -
J gene: TRBJ2-4
V gene: TRBV28
clone size: many
CDR3 protein: CASSLFGHSGIQYF
CDR3 DNA: TGTGCCAGCAGTTTATTTGGGCATTCGGGCATTCAGTACTTC

D gene: -
J gene: TRBJ1-5
V gene: TRBV28
clone size: few
CDR3 protein: CASSLYGQPYHPQHF
CDR3 DNA: TGTGCCAGCAGTTTATACGGACAGCCATATCACCCCCAGCATTTT

D gene: -
J gene: TRBJ2-5
V gene: TRBV11-1
clone size: -
CDR3 protein: CASSPVGETQYF
CDR3 DNA: TGTGCCAGCAGCCCTGTAGGGGAGACCCAGTACTTC

D gene: -
J gene: TRBJ2-3
V gene: TRBV5-1
clone size: -
CDR3 protein: CASSFYQPDTQYF
CDR3 DNA: TGCGCCAGCAGCTTCTATCAGCCAGATACGCAGTATTTT

D gene: -
J gene: TRBJ2-1
V gene: TRBV4-3
clone size: many
CDR3 protein: CASSQDSQDEQFF
CDR3 DNA: TGCGCCAGCAGTCAGGACAGTCAGGATGAGCAGTTCTTC

D gene: -
J gene: TRBJ2-1
V gene: TRBV7-9
clone size: -
CDR3 protein: CASSYPSRGASSYNEQFF
CDR3 DNA: TGTGCCAGCAGTTACCCGAGTAGAGGTGCGAGCTCCTACAATGAGCAGTTCTTC

D gene: TRBD2
J gene: TRBJ2-1
V gene: TRBV5-1
clone size: many
CDR3 protein: CASSATSVGGNEQFF
CDR3 DNA: TGCGCCAGCAGCGCGACTAGCGTCGGTGGCAATGAGCAGTTCTTC

D gene: -
J gene: TRBJ2-7
V gene: TRBV6-1
clone size: -
CDR3 protein: CASSEAPGRDGNEQYF
CDR3 DNA: TGTGCCAGCAGTGAAGCCCCGGGACGGGACGGCAACGAGCAGTACTTC

D gene: -
J gene: TRBJ1-2
V gene: TRBV19
clone size: few
CDR3 protein: CASSVDGPANYGYTF
CDR3 DNA: TGTGCCAGTAGTGTCGACGGTCCCGCTAACTATGGCTACACCTTC

D gene: -
J gene: TRBJ1-3
V gene: TRBV7-6
clone size: -
CDR3 protein: CASSLTQGGSGNTIYF
CDR3 DNA: TGTGCCAGCAGCCTCACACAGGGTGGCTCTGGAAACACCATATATTTT

D gene: TRBD1
J gene: TRBJ2-3
V gene: TRBV29-1
clone size: many
CDR3 protein: CSVDRDRLTDTQYF
CDR3 DNA: TGCAGCGTAGACCGGGACAGACTCACAGATACGCAGTATTTT

D gene: -
J gene: TRBJ2-1
V gene: TRBV2
clone size: many
CDR3 protein: CASSVFAFDNEQFF
CDR3 DNA: TGTGCCAGCAGCGTTTTCGCGTTTGACAATGAGCAGTTCTTC

D gene: -
J gene: TRBJ2-3
V gene: TRBV6-1
clone size: many
CDR3 protein: CASSEQGNTQYF
CDR3 DNA: TGTGCCAGCAGTGAACAGGGTAACACGCAGTATTTT

D gene: -
J gene: TRBJ1-2
V gene: TRBV18
clone size: many
CDR3 protein: CASSREQRNNYGYTF
CDR3 DNA: TGTGCCAGCTCACGGGAGCAACGTAACAACTATGGCTACACCTTC

D gene: TRBD1
J gene: TRBJ2-7
V gene: TRBV6-6
clone size: many
CDR3 protein: CASSYPGDRGVTGSLLTYEQYF
CDR3 DNA: TGTGCCAGCAGTTACCCGGGGGACAGGGGAGTTACGGGGAGCTTGCTAACCTACGAGCAGTACTTC

D gene: TRBD2
J gene: TRBJ2-7
V gene: TRBV7-6
clone size: many
CDR3 protein: CASSLSGGAYEQYF
CDR3 DNA: TGTGCCAGCAGTTTAAGCGGGGGGGCATACGAGCAGTACTTC

D gene: -
J gene: TRBJ1-2
V gene: TRBV27
clone size: -
CDR3 protein: CASSLSPTGSNYGYTF
CDR3 DNA: TGTGCCAGCAGTTTATCTCCCACAGGGTCTAACTATGGCTACACCTTC

D gene: TRBD1
J gene: TRBJ2-7
V gene: TRBV7-2
clone size: -
CDR3 protein: CASSLRQGAYEQYF
CDR3 DNA: TGTGCCAGCAGCTTAAGACAGGGGGCCTACGAGCAGTACTTC

D gene: TRBD2
J gene: TRBJ2-3
V gene: TRBV20-1
clone size: few
CDR3 protein: CSAPWTAGGSKREYF
CDR3 DNA: TGCAGTGCTCCATGGACAGCGGGGGGCTCGAAGAGGGAGTATTTT

D gene: TRBD1
J gene: TRBJ2-2
V gene: TRBV4-3
clone size: medium-sized
CDR3 protein: CASSQADRDPNTGELFF
CDR3 DNA: TGCGCCAGCAGCCAAGCGGACAGGGATCCGAACACCGGGGAGCTGTTTTTT

D gene: -
J gene: TRBJ2-7
V gene: TRBV21-1
clone size: -
CDR3 protein: CASSKSTDTYEQYF
CDR3 DNA: TGTGCCAGCAGCAAATCCACGGATACCTACGAGCAGTACTTC

D gene: -
J gene: TRBJ1-5
V gene: TRBV7-9
clone size: few
CDR3 protein: CASSSEGRGSSQHF
CDR3 DNA: TGTGCCAGCAGCTCGGAGGGACGGGGATCATCCCAGCATTTT

D gene: -
J gene: TRBJ1-4
V gene: TRBV5-1
clone size: -
CDR3 protein: CASSRTPMTNEKLFF
CDR3 DNA: TGCGCCAGCAGCCGGACACCAATGACTAATGAAAAACTGTTTTTT

D gene: TRBD2
J gene: TRBJ2-5
V gene: TRBV5-6
clone size: many
CDR3 protein: CASSPIAGQETQYF
CDR3 DNA: TGTGCCAGCAGCCCGATAGCGGGGCAAGAGACCCAGTACTTC

D gene: TRBD1
J gene: TRBJ2-3
V gene: TRBV10-3
clone size: few
CDR3 protein: CAISAGTGGQGTQYF
CDR3 DNA: TGTGCCATCAGTGCGGGGACAGGGGGCCAGGGTACGCAGTATTTT

D gene: -
J gene: TRBJ2-1
V gene: TRBV11-2
clone size: many
CDR3 protein: CASSSFSVGEQFF
CDR3 DNA: TGTGCCAGCAGCTCATTTAGCGTCGGTGAGCAGTTCTTC

D gene: -
J gene: TRBJ1-1
V gene: TRBV7-6
clone size: many
CDR3 protein: CASSLRGVNTEAFF
CDR3 DNA: TGTGCCAGCAGCTTAAGGGGGGTGAACACTGAAGCTTTCTTT

D gene: -
J gene: TRBJ1-2
V gene: TRBV19
clone size: -
CDR3 protein: CASSWAGYGYTF
CDR3 DNA: TGTGCCAGTAGTTGGGCCGGCTATGGCTACACCTTC

D gene: -
J gene: TRBJ2-7
V gene: TRBV28
clone size: many
CDR3 protein: CASSFGGGYEQYF
CDR3 DNA: TGTGCCAGCAGTTTCGGTGGGGGTTACGAGCAGTACTTC

D gene: -
J gene: TRBJ2-7
V gene: TRBV20-1
clone size: many
CDR3 protein: CSASSPGTLSYEQYF
CDR3 DNA: TGCAGTGCTAGCTCTCCCGGGACGCTCTCCTACGAGCAGTACTTC

D gene: TRBD2
J gene: TRBJ2-7
V gene: TRBV28
clone size: -
CDR3 protein: CASSLRDGGTYEQYF
CDR3 DNA: TGTGCCAGCAGCCTCCGGGACGGGGGGACCTACGAGCAGTACTTC

D gene: -
J gene: TRBJ2-3
V gene: TRBV10-3
clone size: -
CDR3 protein: CAISDPGQLTDTQYF
CDR3 DNA: TGTGCCATCAGTGATCCAGGACAGCTCACAGATACGCAGTATTTT

D gene: -
J gene: TRBJ1-1
V gene: TRBV5-1
clone size: few
CDR3 protein: CASTVAGSYQAFF
CDR3 DNA: TGCGCCAGCACTGTCGCAGGGAGCTATCAAGCTTTCTTT

D gene: TRBD1
J gene: TRBJ1-6
V gene: TRBV20-1
clone size: few
CDR3 protein: CSARDGGTGTNSPLHF
CDR3 DNA: TGCAGTGCTAGAGATGGGGGGACAGGGACTAATTCACCCCTCCACTTT

D gene: TRBD2
J gene: TRBJ2-5
V gene: TRBV27
clone size: many
CDR3 protein: CASSLWSSGGSQETQYF
CDR3 DNA: TGTGCCAGCAGTTTATGGTCCAGCGGGGGGTCCCAAGAGACCCAGTACTTC

D gene: -
J gene: TRBJ2-6
V gene: TRBV7-2
clone size: -
CDR3 protein: CASSRHNSGANVLTF
CDR3 DNA: TGTGCCAGCAGCAGACACAACTCTGGGGCCAACGTCCTGACTTTC

D gene: -
J gene: TRBJ2-5
V gene: TRBV18
clone size: -
CDR3 protein: CASSPSRGQETQYF
CDR3 DNA: TGTGCCAGCTCACCCTCACGGGGGCAAGAGACCCAGTACTTC

D gene: TRBD2
J gene: TRBJ2-1
V gene: TRBV10-3
clone size: -
CDR3 protein: CAISSGDGEQFF
CDR3 DNA: TGTGCCATCAGTAGCGGGGACGGTGAGCAGTTCTTC

D gene: -
J gene: TRBJ2-2
V gene: TRBV3-1
clone size: few
CDR3 protein: CASSHSTGELFF
CDR3 DNA: TGTGCCAGCAGCCATTCAACCGGGGAGCTGTTTTTT

D gene: -
J gene: TRBJ2-7
V gene: TRBV4-2
clone size: -
CDR3 protein: CASSHGAGQVSYEQYF
CDR3 DNA: TGTGCCAGCAGCCACGGAGCGGGACAAGTCTCCTACGAGCAGTACTTC

D gene: -
J gene: TRBJ2-2
V gene: TRBV5-1
clone size: many
CDR3 protein: CASSLGAGNTGELFF
CDR3 DNA: TGCGCCAGCAGCTTGGGAGCAGGGAACACCGGGGAGCTGTTTTTT

D gene: TRBD1
J gene: TRBJ2-7
V gene: TRBV7-9
clone size: few
CDR3 protein: CASRTDRGAYEQYF
CDR3 DNA: TGTGCCAGCAGAACGGACAGGGGCGCCTACGAGCAGTACTTC

D gene: TRBD2
J gene: TRBJ2-5
V gene: TRBV20-1
clone size: few
CDR3 protein: CSALGGGRLALQETQYF
CDR3 DNA: TGCAGTGCCCTCGGGGGAGGGCGACTAGCGTTACAAGAGACCCAGTACTTC

D gene: -
J gene: TRBJ2-5
V gene: TRBV24-1
clone size: many
CDR3 protein: CATSLSGHHKETQYF
CDR3 DNA: TGTGCCACCTCCCTCAGCGGACACCACAAAGAGACCCAGTACTTC